Sequencing of this TCR delta chain was carried out in a study of gamma-delta T cells after stem cell transplantation. The CDR3 length is 18 residues. Germline CDR1 is GEAIGNYY and CDR2 is EKD. V trimming: 1 base; J trimming: 3 bases; junction bases outside the gene matches: 12. This clone is medium-sized by share. TCRdb fed the RT-PCR reads to CATT. The sample has fewer than 2,000 delta-chain clones, around 4.4% seen once; the top ten hold around 13%. The receptor's source is a human donor. It is not recorded whose cells these are; they may come from a transplant donor. Sequencing input: gamma-delta T cells. The rearrangement links TRDV2 to TRDJ1; 11 bases align to TRDD3. In nucleotides, the CDR3 is TGTGCCTGTGACACGGTTACTGGGGGATATATGCGTCCCGATAAACTCATCTTT. It yields the protein CACDTVTGGYMRPDKLIF.